This T cell receptor beta chain was captured in a study of immune evolution from preneoplasia to lung adenocarcinoma. Remarks on this clone: Antigen specificity is unknown.

The CDR3 is 14 residues long. The V gene's germline CDR1 is MRHNA and CDR2 SNTAGT. Trimming at V came to 2 bases and at J to 4 bases, leaving 0 bases not matched to a gene. The method was immunoSEQ multiplex PCR; TCRdb's version includes in-frame clones alone and lacks a portion of them. This sample carries 5,200 or so clones, approximately 79% of them seen once, and the ten largest clones take 5% to 8%. Histologic diagnosis was independently verified by two lung pathologists. Study outcomes and limitations: Normal lung had highest clonality; later lesions appeared denser, more diverse.

The chain recombines TRBV6-4 with TRBJ2-3, with 10 bases matching TRBD1. This sequence was found in a person aged 45 to 69 with lung adenocarcinoma. Sample: FFPE minimally invasive lung adenocarcinoma tissue. CDR3 sequence reads: CASSDGQGADTQYF. The CDR3 coding sequence is TGTGCCAGCAGTGACGGACAGGGGGCAGATACGCAGTATTTT.